Sequencing of this T cell receptor beta chain was carried out in a study of T-cell memory formation after mild COVID-19. Sample barcodes and UMIs were carried by the TCR alpha and TCR beta cDNA libraries that 5'RACE generated with constant-segment primers. TCRdb re-analysed the 5' RACE reads in MiXCR, keeping a single row per CDR3 protein. The data contain more than 100,000 distinct CDR3 sequences, around 15% of them singletons. Overall study results and limits: A second wave expanding day 15 to 37 was CD4+-biased; contracting clones were balanced. Some SARS-CoV-2-responding clones were already detected in memory before infection. Among CD4+ contracting clones, most were CM and EM, and CD8+ ones EMRA.

Per the germline V gene, CDR1 is SGHRS and CDR2 is YFSETQ. The CDR3 spans 16 residues. The V and J ends lost 0 bases and 2 bases respectively, with 14 bases between them. Points on this clonotype: The antigen is undetermined.

This chain joins TRBV5-1 and TRBJ1-2; the D gene is possibly TRBD1 (5 bases). Sequences were obtained from PBMCs or a T cell subset sorted from them (not recorded which). The clonotype comes from a young man who had mild COVID-19 (a few samples of this study predate the infection). Cell type and time point are not known. The CDR3 spells CASSLDAGTGNYGYTF. The DNA for the CDR3 is TGCGCCAGCAGCTTGGACGCCGGGACGGGGAACTATGGCTACACCTTC.